This T cell receptor (beta chain) appears in the sequencing data of a study of blood T cell repertoires in COVID-19. The wider study: Sources were T cells, B-cell-depleted T cells, or PBMCs; the material itself was cDNA or gDNA.

CDR1 and CDR2 (germline): MNHNS, SASEGT. V was pared by 2 bases and J by 4 bases, with 12 bases between. This CDR3 region has 14 residues. This clone was seen a single time. Under the authors' procedure: The assay estimated nucleated cells by amplifying reference gene primers. Sequencing used immunoSEQ multiplex PCR; TCRdb keeps in-frame clones, though not all of them. Clonal size and the V and J genes are those of that table, whereas D and trimming came from the DNA. The data contain about 260,000 clones, around nine tenths of them singletons. The chain recombines TRBV6-1 with TRBJ2-7, with D perhaps TRBD1 (6 bases). This receptor was obtained from a young man with active or convalescent COVID-19. The sequencing sample was made of peripheral blood. The CDR3 loop reads CASSEIGTTYEQYF. CDR3 sequence (DNA): TGTGCCAGCAGTGAAATCGGGACAACATACGAGCAGTACTTC.